The 10 T cell receptor beta chains reported below all come from one sample, sequenced in a study of blood T cell repertoires in COVID-19 (dated by TCRdb to the early 2020s). Libraries were prepared through the immunoSEQ multiplex PCR assay. Drawn from immuneACCESS, this table holds only the in-frame rearrangements with V and J called that TCRdb kept. Clones are partly lost; checked studies trace under half to an unresolved V gene and leave the rest unexplained. Within this sample are about 98,000 clones, with about 81% of them counted one time only. 3.5% to 5% of the sample is taken by the ten largest. The sample consisted of peripheral blood. The receptors were sampled from a man in his 60s with acute or convalescent COVID-19.

The chain is built from TRBV27 and TRBJ2-5, with TRBD1 matching over 7 bases. This CDR3 has 16 amino acids. V dropped 5 bases and J dropped 1; count of bases not matched to a gene: 10. Per the germline V gene, CDR1 is MNHEY and CDR2 is SMNVEV (reference sequence). DNA for the CDR3: TGTGCCAGCAGTCCGGGTAGGGGGCCCGTCCAAGAGACCCAGTACTTC. Translating gives CASSPGRGPVQETQYF.

CDR3 residues: CASLAGPGETQYF. Here the CDR3 DNA reads TGCGCCAGTCTAGCGGGCCCGGGGGAGACCCAGTACTTC. V gene TRBV5-1 combines with J gene TRBJ2-5; TRBD2 agrees at 8 bases. The CDR3 runs 13 residues. Germline CDR1 and CDR2: SGHRS and YFSETQ. Trimming cost V 8 bases and J 5 bases; bases outside gene matches: 8. The whole variable domain, filled in from reference TRBV5-1 and TRBJ2-5, reads KAGVTQTPRYLIKTRGQQVTLSCSPISGHRSVSWYQQTPGQGLQFLFEYFSETQRNKGNFPGRFSGRQFSNSRSEMNVSTLELGDSALYLCASLAGPGETQYFGPGTRLLVL.

The rearrangement joins TRBV4-3 to TRBJ2-5, with a possible D match to TRBD2 (5 bases). The germline V and J ends were trimmed by 1 base and 5 bases, with 8 bases remaining between them. This CDR3 is built from 13 residues. Germline V gives CDR1 LGHNA, CDR2 YSLEER. In nucleotides, the CDR3 is TGCGCCAGCAGCCAAGCCGGCGGGGAGACCCAGTACTTC. Translating gives CASSQAGGETQYF.

V and J are TRBV27 and TRBJ1-1; tentatively, D is TRBD1 (6 bases). CDR1 MNHEY and CDR2 SMNVEV come from the germline V gene (reference sequence). CDR3 length: 15 residues. Trimming stripped 0 bases from V and 2 bases from J, with 10 bases between. DNA of the CDR3: TGTGCCAGCAGTTTATCGCTGACAGGAAACACTGAAGCTTTCTTT. Residues: CASSLSLTGNTEAFF.

The chain combines TRBV24-1 with TRBJ1-1; D is ambiguous. V dropped 1 base and J dropped 1 base, with 3 bases sitting between them. This CDR3 contains 13 residues. The V gene's germline CDR1 is KGHDR and CDR2 SFDVKD. The CDR3 DNA reads as TGTGCCACCAGTGATTTCAAGAACACTGAAGCTTTCTTT. The encoded protein is CATSDFKNTEAFF.

This chain connects TRBV12-3 or TRBV12-4 to TRBJ2-5; TRBD2 agrees at 7 bases. V shed 0 bases, J shed 5 bases, and the junction held 0 bases outside the gene matches. The CDR3 runs to 13 residues. For the CDR3, the DNA is TGTGCCAGCAGTTTAGCCGGGGGGGAGACCCAGTACTTC. Its protein product is CASSLAGGETQYF.

This sequence joins TRBV19 and TRBJ2-1, with no clear D. The CDR3 covers 15 residues. Germline V CDR1 and CDR2: LNHDA, SQIVND (reference sequence). Deletions cut 4 bases from V and 0 bases from J, with 10 bases between. The CDR3 is CASSSEETSYNEQFF. The CDR3 region has the DNA TGTGCCAGTAGTAGCGAGGAAACCTCCTACAATGAGCAGTTCTTC.

The rearrangement joins TRBV11-2 to TRBJ2-3; 10 bases align to TRBD2. In germline, CDR1 is SGHAT, CDR2 FQNNGV. V lost 2 bases, J lost 0 bases, and 2 bases stayed unmatched. This CDR3 comprises 16 residues. CDR3 in DNA: TGTGCCAGCAGCTTACGGACTAGCGGTAGCACAGATACGCAGTATTTT. It encodes CASSLRTSGSTDTQYF.

The genes are TRBV6-5 and TRBJ1-6; TRBD1 is a possible D gene (5 bases). Germline V CDR1 and CDR2: MNHEY, SVGAGI. Trimming left V 6 bases short and J 6 bases short, with 12 bases between. The CDR3 has 14 amino acids. CDR3 nucleotides: TGTGCCAGCAGGATGACAGAGCTTAATTCACCCCTCCACTTT. This translates into CASRMTELNSPLHF.

The V and J genes are TRBV5-1 and TRBJ2-7; D is perhaps TRBD1 (6 bases). V was pared by 2 bases and J by 0 bases, with 15 bases between. The CDR3 covers 16 residues. Per the germline V gene, CDR1 is SGHRS and CDR2 is YFSETQ. The CDR3 sequence is CASSLEGGPHSYEQYV. The CDR3 nucleotides read TGCGCCAGCAGCTTAGAAGGGGGACCACACTCCTACGAGCAGTACGTC.